There are many counts of the clone carrying this T cell receptor (beta chain). Each CDR3 protein gets one entry after TCRdb re-called the PCR reads with MiXCR. The sample includes around 470,000 distinct CDR3 sequences, roughly 23% of them seen just once. This record comes from a study of molecular identifiers for immune sequencing clone quantification. Sorted inputs of 20,000 to 1,000,000 cells, with 10%, 30% or 50% RNA, yielded naive CD8 libraries. This CDR3 is built from 16 residues. Germline CDR1 is SGDLS and CDR2 is YYNGEE. Trimming shortened V by 2 bases and J by 0 bases, and 14 bases separated the two germline ends.

Sequenced: naive CD8+ T cells from blood, with Jurkat cell RNA spiked in. The sample's subset: FACS-sorted CD8+CD4-CCR7+CD45RA+ naive T cells. This receptor was identified in a human donor in good health. Some libraries in this study had Jurkat cell RNA spiked in. This sequence joins TRBV9 and TRBJ1-2; maybe TRBD1 (5 bases). As DNA, the CDR3 is TGTGCCAGCAGCGTTTTCGACAGCCCATCTAACTATGGCTACACCTTC. As protein: CASSVFDSPSNYGYTF. Combining the CDR3 with reference TRBV9 and TRBJ1-2 gives the whole variable domain DSGVTQTPKHLITATGQRVTLRCSPRSGDLSVYWYQQSLDQGLQFLIQYYNGEERAKGNILERFSAQQFPDLHSELNLSSLELGDSALYFCASSVFDSPSNYGYTFGSGTRLTVV.